A single sample gave rise to the 28 T cell receptor beta chains below, sequenced in a study of Graves' ophthalmopathy and Graves' hyperthyroidism. The study amplified TCR beta CDR3 regions using RNA transcripts. First-round RT-PCR employed HTBI primers, with a second-round multiplex PCR after it. TCRdb used MiXCR to reprocess the multiplex PCR reads, holding one entry per CDR3 protein. The sample comprises about 740,000 distinct CDR3 sequences, 40% of which are singletons, and roughly 46% rests with the top ten. The sequenced sample consisted of peripheral blood. The receptors stem from an adult man with Graves' ophthalmopathy.

The CDR3 region has the DNA TGTGCCAGCAGCCAAGTCCAGGGGGCTGGAGGCTACACCTTC. Translated, it gives CASSQVQGAGGYTF. The chain is built from TRBV4-2 and TRBJ1-2; 8 bases line up with TRBD1. Germline assignment: CDR1 LGHNA and CDR2 YNFKEQ. The V and J ends lost 1 base and 8 bases, in that order; junction bases with no gene match: 6. The CDR3 extends over 14 amino acids.

V usage is TRBV7-9 and J usage is TRBJ2-7; TRBD2 matches at 11 bases. This CDR3 contains 18 residues. The trim removed 5 bases at V and 2 bases at J, leaving 14 bases unmatched. Germline CDR1 reads SEHNR; CDR2 reads FQNEAQ (reference sequence). The CDR3 region is CASSLRAVAGGTAYEQYF. The CDR3 nucleotides read TGTGCCAGCAGCCTCAGGGCGGTAGCGGGGGGGACGGCCTACGAGCAGTACTTC.

The chain has TRBV4-2 and TRBJ2-5; 7 nucleotides line up with TRBD1. Germline values: CDR1 LGHNA, CDR2 YNFKEQ. The CDR3 sequence is 14 residues long. J lost 5 bases, V lost 8 bases, and 11 bases had no gene match. The CDR3 coding sequence is TGTGCCAGCCGACCACAGGGGAACAGGGAGACCCAGTACTTC. Encoded protein: CASRPQGNRETQYF.

The chain couples TRBV25-1 to TRBJ1-3, with 8 bases fitting TRBD1. Per germline, CDR1 MGHDK and CDR2 SYGVNS. With 5 bases clipped from V and 7 bases from J, the junction kept 7 bases outside the gene matches. The CDR3 has 14 amino acids. As DNA, the CDR3 is TGTGCCAGCAGTCCGACCGGGACAGGCAACACCATATATTTT. Protein sequence: CASSPTGTGNTIYF. Complete variable domain (other parts from reference TRBV25-1 and TRBJ1-3): EADIYQTPRYLVIGTGKKITLECSQTMGHDKMYWYQQDPGMELHLIHYSYGVNSTEKGDLSSESTVSRIRTEHFPLTLESARPSHTSQYLCASSPTGTGNTIYFGEGSWLTVV.

This clonotype came up a few times. The chain recombines TRBV7-9 with TRBJ1-2; 7 positions agree with TRBD1. V lost 5 bases and J lost 4; bases outside the gene matches: 7. The germline gives CDR1 SEHNR, CDR2 FQNEAQ (reference sequence). This CDR3 is 14 amino acids long. This CDR3 reads CASSQPGQPYGYTF. DNA of the CDR3: TGTGCCAGCAGCCAACCGGGACAGCCCTATGGCTACACCTTC.

This clonotype turned up a few times. This chain joins TRBV19 and TRBJ1-1, with no clear D. Looked up from germline, CDR1 is LNHDA and CDR2 is SQIVND (reference sequence). The CDR3 runs to 13 residues. Between the trimmed V and J ends, which lost 7 bases and 4 bases, there was a span of 13 bases. CDR3 DNA: TGTGCCAGTACGGTTCGAGGGTGCACTGAAGCTTTCTTT. This encodes CASTVRGCTEAFF.

The genes are TRBV2 and TRBJ1-1; D not certain. Germline V gives CDR1 SNHLY, CDR2 FYNNEI. The CDR3 covers 13 residues. Between the trimmed V and J ends, which lost 6 bases and 1 base, there was a span of 9 bases. The CDR3 reads CASRVKANTEAFF. CDR3 coding DNA: TGTGCCAGCAGGGTAAAGGCGAACACTGAAGCTTTCTTT.

This clonotype has a count of ten or more. CDR3 in DNA: TGCAGCGCCGGGGACAGGGTCATGAGCTCTGGGGCCAACGTCCTGACTTTC. This translates into CSAGDRVMSSGANVLTF. This chain links TRBV29-1 with TRBJ2-6; 9 positions match TRBD1. Germline trimming cut 7 bases from V and 0 bases from J; bases unmatched to any gene: 10. CDR1 and CDR2 from the germline V gene are SQVTM and ANQGSEA. The CDR3 sequence is 17 residues long. The full variable domain, its missing parts supplied by reference TRBV29-1 and TRBJ2-6, is SAVISQKPSRDICQRGTSLTIQCQVDSQVTMMFWYRQQPGQSLTLIATANQGSEATYESGFVIDKFPISRPNLTFSTLTVSNMSPEDSSIYLCSAGDRVMSSGANVLTFGAGSRLTVL.

V gene TRBV7-2 combines with J gene TRBJ2-7, with D possibly TRBD1 on 5 matching bases. In germline, CDR1 is SGHTA, CDR2 FQGNSA. V lost 1 base, J lost 3 bases, and 10 bases lay in between. CDR3 length: 14 residues. Here the CDR3 DNA reads TGTGCCAGCAGCTTAGACAGACAGCTCTACGAGCAGTACTTC. It codes for CASSLDRQLYEQYF.

Only a few counts were recorded for this clonotype. The chain carries TRBV7-2 and TRBJ2-7; 7 bases align to TRBD2. V was pared by 5 bases and J by 4 bases, with 8 bases of the junction left unmatched. Germline-derived CDR1 and CDR2 are SGHTA and FQGNSA. CDR3 size: 14 residues. The CDR3 DNA sequence: TGTGCCAGCAGCCAAGCGGGACTACCTTACGAGCAGTACTTC. Protein: CASSQAGLPYEQYF.

This clonotype was seen more than once but under ten times. The chain links TRBV9 to TRBJ2-5; 11 bases map to TRBD2. This CDR3 has 15 amino acids. Germline lookup yields CDR1 SGDLS and CDR2 YYNGEE. J gave up 5 bases and V 4 bases, and 7 bases lay outside the gene matches. Here the CDR3 DNA reads TGTGCCAGCAGCCCGACTAGCGGGGACATCGAGACCCAGTACTTC. Encoded protein: CASSPTSGDIETQYF.

The chain carries TRBV28 and TRBJ1-1; D is uncertain. Germline CDR1 reads MDHEN; CDR2 reads SYDVKM. This CDR3 comprises 13 residues. Trimming shortened V by 8 bases and J by 0 bases, and 10 bases separated the two germline ends. The CDR3 here is CASYDTMNTEAFF. The CDR3 nucleotides are TGTGCCAGCTACGACACAATGAACACTGAAGCTTTCTTT.

The chain carries TRBV19 and TRBJ2-3; TRBD2 matches at 7 bases. Germline V CDR1 and CDR2: LNHDA, SQIVND (reference sequence). Losses at the gene ends were 5 bases for V and 10 bases for J; bases not matched to a gene: 18. This CDR3 has 16 amino acids. The CDR3: CASSRLAGTTHDAQYF. The CDR3 DNA reads as TGTGCCAGTAGTCGATTGGCCGGGACTACGCATGATGCGCAGTATTTT.

V and J are TRBV2 and TRBJ2-2, with a weak D call TRBD1 (6 bases). This CDR3 has 17 residues. Germline V CDR1 and CDR2: SNHLY, FYNNEI. Between the trimmed V and J ends, which lost 8 bases and 0 bases, there was a span of 19 bases. The CDR3: CASGHYLDRPNTGELFF. The CDR3 nucleotides read TGTGCCAGCGGACATTATTTAGACAGGCCGAACACCGGGGAGCTGTTTTTT.

This chain uses TRBV9 with TRBJ2-7; tentatively, D is TRBD1 (7 bases). Germline V CDR1 and CDR2: SGDLS, YYNGEE. The CDR3 contains 14 residues. The V end was cut by 3 bases, the J end by 7 bases, with 17 bases between. CDR3 DNA: TGTGCCAGCAGCGCTACAGGGGCGGCGGGGGAGCAGTACTTC. It specifies CASSATGAAGEQYF.

V and J are TRBV19 and TRBJ2-2; D gene ambiguous. With 7 bases removed from V and 5 bases from J, the gap between germline ends came to 17 bases. The CDR3 covers 15 residues. Germline lookup yields CDR1 LNHDA and CDR2 SQIVND (reference sequence). CDR3: CASTQSMVRTGELFF. The DNA of the CDR3 is TGTGCCAGTACCCAATCTATGGTCCGGACCGGGGAGCTGTTTTTT. Full variable domain (outside the CDR3, taken from reference TRBV19 and TRBJ2-2): DGGITQSPKYLFRKEGQNVTLSCEQNLNHDAMYWYRQDPGQGLRLIYYSQIVNDFQKGDIAEGYSVSREKKESFPLTVTSAQKNPTAFYLCASTQSMVRTGELFFGEGSRLTVL.

V and J are TRBV7-9 and TRBJ1-6, with 7 bases identical to TRBD1. The junction had 3 bases not matched to a gene; V was cut back by 5 bases and J by 11 bases. This CDR3 is built from 12 residues. Germline CDR1 SEHNR, CDR2 FQNEAQ (reference sequence). The CDR3 nucleotides read TGTGCCAGCAGCGCAGGGGGTCCACCCCTCCACTTT. This encodes CASSAGGPPLHF.

This clonotype was detected ten times or more. The V and J genes are TRBV19 and TRBJ1-2; 8 nucleotides agree with TRBD1. The junction had 5 bases not matched to a gene; V was cut back by 5 bases and J by 6 bases. The CDR3 covers 13 residues. The germline V gene has CDR1 LNHDA and CDR2 SQIVND (reference sequence). CDR3 amino acids: CASSRRDRHGYTF. The DNA of the CDR3 is TGTGCCAGTAGTCGGCGGGACAGGCATGGCTACACCTTC. Full variable domain (rest looked up from reference TRBV19 and TRBJ1-2): DGGITQSPKYLFRKEGQNVTLSCEQNLNHDAMYWYRQDPGQGLRLIYYSQIVNDFQKGDIAEGYSVSREKKESFPLTVTSAQKNPTAFYLCASSRRDRHGYTFGSGTRLTVV.

This clonotype was observed a handful of times. As DNA, the CDR3 is TGCGCCAGCAGTGAGTCGCCAGGGGGCAGCGAGCAGTACTTC. Protein sequence: CASSESPGGSEQYF. The chain employs TRBV10-2 and TRBJ2-7; 8 bases map to TRBD1. V shed 0 bases and J 6 bases; nucleotides not matched to a gene: 4. Per germline, CDR1 WSHSY and CDR2 SAAADI. The CDR3 sequence is 14 residues long.

This clonotype showed up just a few times. The CDR3 DNA reads TGTGCCAGCACCGTACAGGGGATTAATGAAAAACTGTTTTTT. Translating gives CASTVQGINEKLFF. This rearrangement joins TRBV2 to TRBJ1-4; 7 bases match TRBD1. Germline V gene sequence: CDR1 SNHLY, CDR2 FYNNEI. V dropped 7 bases and J dropped 4; count of bases not matched to a gene: 6. The length of the CDR3 is 14 residues. Filled out from reference TRBV2 and TRBJ1-4, the complete variable domain reads EPEVTQTPSHQVTQMGQEVILRCVPISNHLYFYWYRQILGQKVEFLVSFYNNEISEKSEIFDDQFSVERPDGSNFTLKIRSTKLEDSAMYFCASTVQGINEKLFFGSGTQLSVL.

This clonotype came up many times. J is TRBJ2-5 and V is TRBV29-1, with 10 positions matching TRBD2. This CDR3 spans 14 amino acids. After removal of 1 base from V and 3 bases from J, the junction contained 2 bases not matched to a gene. Germline values: CDR1 SQVTM, CDR2 ANQGSEA. CDR3 bases: TGCAGCGTTGAAGCTAGCGGGAGCGAAGAGACCCAGTACTTC. This codes for CSVEASGSEETQYF.

The rearrangement joins TRBV20-1 to TRBJ2-7; D tentatively fits TRBD1 or TRBD2 (5 bases each). Per the germline V gene, CDR1 is DFQATT and CDR2 is SNEGSKA (reference sequence). Trimming removed 6 bases at V and 2 bases at J, with 14 bases between. The CDR3 runs 13 residues. CDR3 amino acids: CSADHEGPYEQYF. CDR3 DNA: TGCAGTGCCGACCATGAGGGGCCCTACGAGCAGTACTTC.

This clonotype was seen repeatedly, ten times or more. The chain links TRBV7-2 to TRBJ1-1; D unresolved. The CDR3 loop spans 15 amino acids. V lost 1 base, J lost 2 bases, and 11 bases lay in between. Germline-derived CDR1 and CDR2 are SGHTA and FQGNSA. In nucleotides, the CDR3 is TGTGCCAGCAGCTTAGAGGGTCTGGGCAACACTGAAGCTTTCTTT. This gives the protein CASSLEGLGNTEAFF.

There are a few counts of this clonotype. V and J are TRBV24-1 and TRBJ2-5; 7 bases fit TRBD2. This CDR3 comprises 16 residues. Germline CDR1 and CDR2: KGHDR and SFDVKD. V lost 4 bases and J lost 0; bases outside the gene matches: 7. The CDR3 DNA reads as TGTGCCACCAGTGAAATGGCTAGCGGAAACCAAGAGACCCAGTACTTC. This gives the protein CATSEMASGNQETQYF.

This clonotype has just a few counts. The chain joins TRBV6-5 to TRBJ1-5; D possibly corresponds to TRBD1 (5 bases). V gave up 2 bases and J gave up 0 bases, with 5 bases separating them. The germline CDR1 and CDR2 sequences are MNHEY and SVGAGI. The CDR3 totals 14 residues. The CDR3 spells CASSYDSSNQPQHF. The CDR3 nucleotides are TGTGCCAGCAGTTACGACAGTAGCAATCAGCCCCAGCATTTT.

The V and J genes are TRBV9 and TRBJ2-5; 10 bases line up with TRBD1. V dropped 8 bases and J dropped 2; count of bases not matched to a gene: 6. This CDR3 is built from 14 residues. Germline V lookup: CDR1 SGDLS, CDR2 YYNGEE. CDR3 region: CASGQGVNQETQYF. The CDR3 DNA sequence: TGTGCCAGTGGACAGGGGGTAAATCAAGAGACCCAGTACTTC.

This clonotype was seen repeatedly, ten times or more. The chain combines TRBV15 with TRBJ1-2, with D possibly TRBD1 on 5 matching bases. This CDR3 has 13 residues. Germline lookup yields CDR1 LNHNV and CDR2 YYDKDF (reference sequence). V was pared by 6 bases and J by 4 bases, with 12 bases between. For the CDR3, the DNA is TGTGCCACCAGTCGCGGGGGAGGCTATGGCTACACCTTC. It specifies CATSRGGGYGYTF.

This clonotype was counted at least ten times. This chain connects TRBV19 to TRBJ2-5; unclear D gene. Germline V CDR1 and CDR2: LNHDA, SQIVND (reference sequence). The CDR3 totals 14 residues. V lost 4 bases to trimming and J lost 2 bases, with 11 bases between them. This chain's CDR3 is CASSTATVQETQYF. The CDR3 DNA reads TGTGCCAGTAGTACCGCGACGGTGCAAGAGACCCAGTACTTC.